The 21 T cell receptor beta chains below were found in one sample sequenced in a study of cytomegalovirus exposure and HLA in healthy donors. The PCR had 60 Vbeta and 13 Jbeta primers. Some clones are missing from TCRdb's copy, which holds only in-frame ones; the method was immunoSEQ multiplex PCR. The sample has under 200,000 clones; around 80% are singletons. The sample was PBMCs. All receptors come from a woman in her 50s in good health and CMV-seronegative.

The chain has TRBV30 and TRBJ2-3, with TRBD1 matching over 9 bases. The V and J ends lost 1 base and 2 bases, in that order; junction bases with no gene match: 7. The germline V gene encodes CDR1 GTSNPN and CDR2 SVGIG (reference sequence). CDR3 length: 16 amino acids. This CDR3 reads CAWSEGDREYTDTQYF. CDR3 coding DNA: TGTGCCTGGAGTGAAGGGGACAGGGAGTACACAGATACGCAGTATTTT.

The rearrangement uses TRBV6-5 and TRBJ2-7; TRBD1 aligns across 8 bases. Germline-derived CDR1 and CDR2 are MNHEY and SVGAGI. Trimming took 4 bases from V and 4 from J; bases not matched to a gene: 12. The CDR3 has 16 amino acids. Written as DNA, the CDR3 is TGTGCCAGCAGTTTAATCCTGGGACAGGCCCTTTACGAGCAGTACTTC. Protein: CASSLILGQALYEQYF.

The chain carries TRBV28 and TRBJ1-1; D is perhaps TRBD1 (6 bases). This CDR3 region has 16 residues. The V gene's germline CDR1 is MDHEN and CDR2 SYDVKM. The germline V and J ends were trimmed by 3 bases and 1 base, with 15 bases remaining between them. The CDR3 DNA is TGTGCCAGCAGTTTTTTTTTCGGACAGAAGAACACTGAAGCTTTCTTT. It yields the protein CASSFFFGQKNTEAFF.

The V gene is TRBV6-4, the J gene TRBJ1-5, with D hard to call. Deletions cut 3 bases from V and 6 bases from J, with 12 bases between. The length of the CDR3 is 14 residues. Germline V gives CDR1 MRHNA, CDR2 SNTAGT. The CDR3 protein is CASSEMVGAQPQHF. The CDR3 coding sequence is TGTGCCAGCAGTGAAATGGTCGGAGCTCAGCCCCAGCATTTT.

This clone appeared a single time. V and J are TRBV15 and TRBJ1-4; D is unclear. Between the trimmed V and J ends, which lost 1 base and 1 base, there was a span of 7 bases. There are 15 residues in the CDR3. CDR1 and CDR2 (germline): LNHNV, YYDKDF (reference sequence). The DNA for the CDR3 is TGTGCCACCAGCAGAGCTACCGGAACTAATGAAAAACTGTTTTTT. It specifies CATSRATGTNEKLFF.

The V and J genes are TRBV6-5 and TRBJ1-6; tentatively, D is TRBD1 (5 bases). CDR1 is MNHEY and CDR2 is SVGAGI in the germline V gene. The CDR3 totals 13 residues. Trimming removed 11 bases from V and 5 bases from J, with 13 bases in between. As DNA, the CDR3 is TGTGCCTGTAAAGGCAGGGATAATTCACCCCTCCACTTT. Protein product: CACKGRDNSPLHF.

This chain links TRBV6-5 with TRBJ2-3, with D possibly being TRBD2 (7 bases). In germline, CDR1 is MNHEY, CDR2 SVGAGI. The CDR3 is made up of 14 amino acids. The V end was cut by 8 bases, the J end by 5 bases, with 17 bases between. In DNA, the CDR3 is TGTGCCAGCCGCTACTCCGGGGGGCTAGATACGCAGTATTTT. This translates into CASRYSGGLDTQYF.

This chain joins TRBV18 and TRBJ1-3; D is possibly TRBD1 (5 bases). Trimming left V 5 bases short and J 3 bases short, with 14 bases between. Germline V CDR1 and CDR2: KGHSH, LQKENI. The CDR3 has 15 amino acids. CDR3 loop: CASSSTRTYGNTIYF. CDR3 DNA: TGTGCCAGCTCATCAACAAGGACATATGGAAACACCATATATTTT.

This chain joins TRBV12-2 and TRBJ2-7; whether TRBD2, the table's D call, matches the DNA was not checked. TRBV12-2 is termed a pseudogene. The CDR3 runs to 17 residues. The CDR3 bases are TGTGCAAGTCGTTTCCACCTCCCTTGGACTGAAACCTACGAGCAGTACTTC. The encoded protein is CASRFHLPWTETYEQYF.

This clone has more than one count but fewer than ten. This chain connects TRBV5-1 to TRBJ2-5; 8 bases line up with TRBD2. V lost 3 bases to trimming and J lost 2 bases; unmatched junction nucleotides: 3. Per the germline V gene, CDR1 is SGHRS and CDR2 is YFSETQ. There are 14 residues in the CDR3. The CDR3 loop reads CASSSTSGQETQYF. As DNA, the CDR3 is TGCGCCAGCAGCTCCACTAGCGGACAAGAGACCCAGTACTTC.

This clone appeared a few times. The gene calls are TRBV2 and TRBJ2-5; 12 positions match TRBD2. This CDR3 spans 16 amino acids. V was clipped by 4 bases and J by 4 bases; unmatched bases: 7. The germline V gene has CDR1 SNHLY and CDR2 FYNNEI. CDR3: CASSGASGGAGETQYF. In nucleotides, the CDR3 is TGTGCCAGCAGTGGGGCTAGCGGGGGGGCAGGAGAGACCCAGTACTTC.

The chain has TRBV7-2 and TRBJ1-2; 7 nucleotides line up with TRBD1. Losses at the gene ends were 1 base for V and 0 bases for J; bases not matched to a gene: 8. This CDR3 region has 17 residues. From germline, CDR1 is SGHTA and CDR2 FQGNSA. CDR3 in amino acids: CASSLVPGGGSNYGYTF. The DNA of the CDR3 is TGTGCCAGCAGCTTAGTCCCAGGGGGAGGATCTAACTATGGCTACACCTTC. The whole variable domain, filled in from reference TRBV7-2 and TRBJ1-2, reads GAGVSQSPSNKVTEKGKDVELRCDPISGHTALYWYRQSLGQGLEFLIYFQGNSAPDKSGLPSDRFSAERTGGSVSTLTIQRTQQEDSAVYLCASSLVPGGGSNYGYTFGSGTRLTVV.

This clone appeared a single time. The CDR3 spells CAISEQANYGYTF. The DNA for the CDR3 is TGTGCCATCAGTGAACAGGCGAACTATGGCTACACCTTC. The rearrangement joins TRBV10-3 to TRBJ1-2, with a weak D call TRBD1 (5 bases). The CDR3 spans 13 residues. Germline V gene sequence: CDR1 ENHRY, CDR2 SYGVKD. V was trimmed by 3 bases and J by 2 bases, leaving 7 bases between them.

CDR3 amino acids: CASSDRGIDTQYF. CDR3 nucleotide sequence: TGTGCCAGCAGTGATCGGGGTATCGATACGCAGTATTTT. The gene calls are TRBV6-4 and TRBJ2-3; weak D call: TRBD2 (5 bases). Trimming took off 3 bases at V and 6 bases at J, with 10 bases between the two ends. Germline-derived CDR1 and CDR2 are MRHNA and SNTAGT. The CDR3 totals 13 residues.

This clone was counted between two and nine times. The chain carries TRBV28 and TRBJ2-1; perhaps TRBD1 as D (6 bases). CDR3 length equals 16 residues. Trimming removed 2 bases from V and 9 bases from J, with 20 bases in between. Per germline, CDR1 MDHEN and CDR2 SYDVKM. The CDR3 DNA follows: TGTGCCAGCAGTTTAAGGCCAGGGGTGGGGTCTGGTGAGCAGTTCTTC. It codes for CASSLRPGVGSGEQFF.

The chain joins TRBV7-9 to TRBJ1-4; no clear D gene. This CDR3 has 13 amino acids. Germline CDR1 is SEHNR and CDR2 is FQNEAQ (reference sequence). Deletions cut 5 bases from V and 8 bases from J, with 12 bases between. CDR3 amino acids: CASSPGTGEKLFF. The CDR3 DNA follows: TGTGCCAGCAGCCCGGGAACGGGGGAAAAACTGTTTTTT.

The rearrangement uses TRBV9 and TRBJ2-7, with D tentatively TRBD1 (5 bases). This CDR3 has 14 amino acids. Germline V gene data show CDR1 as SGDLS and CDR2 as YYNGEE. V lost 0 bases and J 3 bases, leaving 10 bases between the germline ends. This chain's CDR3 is CASSVAVGDYEQYF. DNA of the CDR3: TGTGCCAGCAGCGTAGCGGTAGGGGACTACGAGCAGTACTTC.

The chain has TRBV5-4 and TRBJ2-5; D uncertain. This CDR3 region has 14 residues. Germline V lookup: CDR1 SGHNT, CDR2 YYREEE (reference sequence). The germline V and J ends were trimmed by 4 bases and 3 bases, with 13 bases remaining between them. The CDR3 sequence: CASSQASKEETQYF. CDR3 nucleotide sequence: TGTGCCAGCAGCCAAGCTAGTAAGGAAGAGACCCAGTACTTC.

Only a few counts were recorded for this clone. This chain's CDR3 is CASRPMGVAGFYEQYF. For the CDR3, the DNA is TGTGCCAGTAGACCCATGGGGGTAGCGGGGTTCTACGAGCAGTACTTC. This chain connects TRBV19 to TRBJ2-7, with 8 bases aligning to TRBD2. The ends lost 6 bases at V and 3 bases at J; junction bases unmatched: 13. The CDR3 contains 16 residues. CDR1 and CDR2 (germline): LNHDA, SQIVND (reference sequence).

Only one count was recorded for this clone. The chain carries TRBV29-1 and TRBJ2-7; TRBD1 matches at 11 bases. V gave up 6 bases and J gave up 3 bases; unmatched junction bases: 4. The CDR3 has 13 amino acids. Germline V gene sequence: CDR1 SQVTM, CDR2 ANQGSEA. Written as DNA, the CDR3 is TGCAGCGTCACCGGGACAGGGGGCTACGAGCAGTACTTC. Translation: CSVTGTGGYEQYF.

The DNA of the CDR3 is TGTGCCACCAGCAGAGATATGGGGGGAGGTGAAAAACTGTTTTTT. Translation gives CATSRDMGGGEKLFF. The rearrangement uses TRBV15 and TRBJ1-4; D possibly corresponds to TRBD1 (5 bases). CDR1 and CDR2 (germline): LNHNV, YYDKDF (reference sequence). This CDR3 region has 15 residues. Trimming took 0 bases from V and 7 from J, leaving 12 bases between them.